This T cell receptor beta chain was observed in a study of human thymus T cells. Overall study findings and caveats: Among thymic and blood repertoires, usage of V and J genes appeared biased.

Method: immunoSEQ multiplex PCR; TCRdb's copy keeps in-frame clones and lacks some. Of about 130,000 clones in the sample, around 94% are singletons; the top ten hold roughly 0.024%. The sample holds one count of this clone. Antigen unknown. Thymic samples were excised during corrective heart operations. Donors were healthy Finnish babies undergoing corrective operations for congenital heart defects. Germline CDR1 is SEHNR and CDR2 is FQNEAQ (reference sequence). CDR3 length: 14 residues. Trimming shortened V by 5 bases and J by 10 bases, and 15 bases separated the two germline ends. V gene TRBV7-9 combines with J gene TRBJ1-6; D remains unclear. The sequenced sample consisted of thymus tissue. The origin of this receptor is a boy younger than two with a congenital heart defect but otherwise immunologically healthy. Here the CDR3 reads CASSPTSFVSPLHF. CDR3 DNA: TGTGCCAGCAGCCCCACCTCCTTCGTCTCACCCCTCCACTTT.